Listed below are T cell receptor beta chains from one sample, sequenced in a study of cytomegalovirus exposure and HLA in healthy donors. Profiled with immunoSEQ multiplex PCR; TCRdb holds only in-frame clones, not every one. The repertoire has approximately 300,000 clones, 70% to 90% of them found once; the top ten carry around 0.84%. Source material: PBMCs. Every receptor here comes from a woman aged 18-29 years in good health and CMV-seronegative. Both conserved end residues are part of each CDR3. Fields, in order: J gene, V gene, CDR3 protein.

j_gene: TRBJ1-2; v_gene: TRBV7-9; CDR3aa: CASSFLGEDSYYGYTF
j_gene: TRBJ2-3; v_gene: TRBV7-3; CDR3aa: CASSRGRAMGTDTQYF
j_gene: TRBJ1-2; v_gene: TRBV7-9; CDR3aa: CASSLQGAINYGYTF
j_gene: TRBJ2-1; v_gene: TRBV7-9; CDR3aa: CASSLAPGLANNEQFF
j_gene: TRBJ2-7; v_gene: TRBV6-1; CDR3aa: CASRDRGMYEQYF
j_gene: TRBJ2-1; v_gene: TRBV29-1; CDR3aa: CSVDPPGDEFF
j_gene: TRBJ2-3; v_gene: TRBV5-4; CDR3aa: CASSAGLAGGLTRTDTQYF
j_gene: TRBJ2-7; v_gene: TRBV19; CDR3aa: CAGPGGGGRTREQYF
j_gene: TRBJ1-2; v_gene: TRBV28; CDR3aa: CASSFPGILGYTF
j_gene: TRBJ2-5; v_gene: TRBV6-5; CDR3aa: CASSYTRDRQETQYF
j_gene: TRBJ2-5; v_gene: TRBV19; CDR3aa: CASSAFGGETQYF
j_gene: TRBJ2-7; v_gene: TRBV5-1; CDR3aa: CASSLGTGQSGYEQYF
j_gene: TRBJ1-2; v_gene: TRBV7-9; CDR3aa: CASSLGQTAYGYTF
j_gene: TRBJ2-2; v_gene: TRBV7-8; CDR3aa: CASTVVTGELFF
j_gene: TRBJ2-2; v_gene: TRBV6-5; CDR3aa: CASSVGPSPSGELFF
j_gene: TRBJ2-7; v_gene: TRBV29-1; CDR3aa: CSVVAGDSYEQYF
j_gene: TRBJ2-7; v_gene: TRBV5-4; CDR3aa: CASSFPSGTHSYEQYF
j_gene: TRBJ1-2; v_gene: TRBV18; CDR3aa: CASSPPEGSGYTF
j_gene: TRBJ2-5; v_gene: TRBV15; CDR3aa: CATSRDQRETQYF
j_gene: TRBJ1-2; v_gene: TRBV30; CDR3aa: CAWTTTGTGYGYTF
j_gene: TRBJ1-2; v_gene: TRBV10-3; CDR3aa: CAISGQATGYGYTF
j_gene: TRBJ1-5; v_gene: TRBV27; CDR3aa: CASRPGTGSNQPQHF
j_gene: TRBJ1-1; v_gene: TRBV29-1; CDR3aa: CSVGGDRLLNTEAFF
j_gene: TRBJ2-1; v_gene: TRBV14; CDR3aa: CASSRQGGDEQFF
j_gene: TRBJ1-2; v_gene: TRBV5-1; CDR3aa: CASSLTGEKNSNYGYTF
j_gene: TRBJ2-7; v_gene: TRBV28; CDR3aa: CASSPSGSSYEQYF
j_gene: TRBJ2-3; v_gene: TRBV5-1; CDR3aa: CASSLARQSSTDTQYF
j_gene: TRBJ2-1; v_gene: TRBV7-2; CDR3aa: CASSSPAGEEQFF
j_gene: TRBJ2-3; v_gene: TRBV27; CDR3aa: CASSLNAGVGTDTQYF
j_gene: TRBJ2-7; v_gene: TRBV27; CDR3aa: CASSFSPSYEQYF
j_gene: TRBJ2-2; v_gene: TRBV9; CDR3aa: CASSRLETGELFF
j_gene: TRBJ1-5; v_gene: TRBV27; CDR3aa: CASSFQAGGNQPQHF
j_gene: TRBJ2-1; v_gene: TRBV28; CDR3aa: CASSTDGDTLGFF
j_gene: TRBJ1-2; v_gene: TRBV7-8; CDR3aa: CASSLDPGAKYGYTF
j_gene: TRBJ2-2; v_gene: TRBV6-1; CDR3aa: CASSPMEGNGELFF
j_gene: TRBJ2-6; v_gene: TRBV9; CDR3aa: CASSAQTGSGHSGANVLTF
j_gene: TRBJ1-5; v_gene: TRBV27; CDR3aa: CASSLAGGQPQHF
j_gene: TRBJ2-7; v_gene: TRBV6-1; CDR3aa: CASSKAGTGGYEQYF
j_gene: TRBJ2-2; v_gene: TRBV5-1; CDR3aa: CASSLSPGTGITGELFF
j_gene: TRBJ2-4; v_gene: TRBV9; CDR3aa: CASSVGATNIQYF
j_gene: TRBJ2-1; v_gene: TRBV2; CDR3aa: CASSGSGYNEQFF
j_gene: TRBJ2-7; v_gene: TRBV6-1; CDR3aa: CASSITGEQYF
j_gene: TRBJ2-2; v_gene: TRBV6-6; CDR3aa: CASTRERSTGELFF
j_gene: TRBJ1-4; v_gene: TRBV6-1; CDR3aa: CASSEYEALANEKLFF
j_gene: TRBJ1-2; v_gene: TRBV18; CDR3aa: CASSPQGADGYTF
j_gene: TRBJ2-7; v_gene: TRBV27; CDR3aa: CASRPTGLTYEQYF
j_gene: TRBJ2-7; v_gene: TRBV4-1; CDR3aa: CASSQEQDSLYEQYF
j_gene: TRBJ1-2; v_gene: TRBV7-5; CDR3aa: CARRHADRVGGYTF